Reported below is one T cell receptor (beta chain). Its antigen remains unidentified. The data derive from a study of post-analysis software for immune sequencing data. Turning to the study itself: Relapsing-remitting, secondary progressive and progressive-relapsing multiple sclerosis were all included among the disease courses. General study findings and limits: In multiple sclerosis, normalized Chao1 diversity was significantly below that of controls.

TCR beta cDNA libraries included unique molecular identifiers. One entry per CDR3 protein, called by TCRdb with MiXCR from the PCR reads. The sample includes 600,000 to 750,000 distinct CDR3 sequences, approximately 59% of them seen just once. The receptor's source is a girl aged 2 to 9 with multiple sclerosis. The sample consisted of blood.

This CDR3 is CASSSRDTLNEKLFF. The DNA for the CDR3 is TGTGCCAGCAGCTCCCGGGACACCCTTAATGAAAAACTGTTTTTT. The chain uses TRBV7-6 and TRBJ1-4; D might be TRBD1 (6 bases). CDR1 is SGHVS and CDR2 is FNYEAQ in the germline V gene. This CDR3 is built from 15 residues. V gave up 4 bases and J gave up 4 bases, with 13 bases separating them.